This TCR beta chain is from a study of blood T cell repertoires in COVID-19. Here immunoSEQ multiplex PCR was the method, and the copy in TCRdb shows in-frame clones only, minus some. The sample consists of 45,000 to 55,000 clones, over 75% of them appearing once. Germline CDR1 reads SGHTA; CDR2 reads FQGNSA. The CDR3 runs to 15 residues. V trimming: 4 bases; J trimming: 5 bases; junction bases outside the gene matches: 10. This receptor was taken from a man in his fifties with active COVID-19. The sequenced material came from peripheral blood. V usage is TRBV7-2 and J usage is TRBJ2-5, with 7 positions matching TRBD2. The chain's CDR3 is CASSSQAGVRETQYF. The CDR3 DNA follows: TGTGCCAGCAGCTCCCAGGCGGGAGTGCGGGAGACCCAGTACTTC.